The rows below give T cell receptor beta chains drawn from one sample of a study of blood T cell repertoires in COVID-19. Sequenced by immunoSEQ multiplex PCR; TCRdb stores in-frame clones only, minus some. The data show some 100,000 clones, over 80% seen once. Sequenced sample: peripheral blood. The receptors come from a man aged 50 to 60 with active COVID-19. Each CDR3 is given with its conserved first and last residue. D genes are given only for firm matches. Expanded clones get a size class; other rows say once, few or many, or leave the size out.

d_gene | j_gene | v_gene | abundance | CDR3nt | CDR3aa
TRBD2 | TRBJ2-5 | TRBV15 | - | TGTGCCACCAGCAGAGCGGGGGGGGCGCCTCAAGAGACCCAGTACTTC | CATSRAGGAPQETQYF
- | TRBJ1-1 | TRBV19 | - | TGTGCCAGTAGTATCGGACAGATGAACACTGAAGCTTTCTTT | CASSIGQMNTEAFF
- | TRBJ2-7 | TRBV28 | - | TGTGCCAGCAGTTTCCTAGGGGGTTCTCCCTCCTACGAGCAGTACTTC | CASSFLGGSPSYEQYF
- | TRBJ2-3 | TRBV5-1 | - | TGCGCCAGCAGCTTGGCCGTTTACCGGGCGCAGTATTTT | CASSLAVYRAQYF
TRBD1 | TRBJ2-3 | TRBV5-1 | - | TGCGCCAGCAGCCGAACAGGGGGCTCAAAGGATACGCAGTATTTT | CASSRTGGSKDTQYF
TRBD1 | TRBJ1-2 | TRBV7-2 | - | TGTGCCAGCAGCCTCGGACAGGGACGCTATGGCTACACCTTC | CASSLGQGRYGYTF
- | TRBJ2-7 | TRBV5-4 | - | TGTGCCAGCAGCCAGCGGGACAACTACGAGCAGTACTTC | CASSQRDNYEQYF
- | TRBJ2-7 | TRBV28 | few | TGTGCCAGCAGTTTAGCGGTAACCTACGAGCAGTACTTC | CASSLAVTYEQYF
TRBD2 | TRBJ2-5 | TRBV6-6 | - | TGTGCCAGCACCCATCCCGCACTAGCGGGGGAGGAGACCCAGTACTTC | CASTHPALAGEETQYF
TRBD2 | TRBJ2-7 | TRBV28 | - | TGTGCCAGCAGTTTTCGGGGGGATCAGTACGAGCAGTACTTC | CASSFRGDQYEQYF
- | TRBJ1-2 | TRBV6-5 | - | TGTGCCAGCACGGCGGGGGCGAACTATGGCTACACCTTC | CASTAGANYGYTF
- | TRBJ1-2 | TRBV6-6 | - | TGTGCCACCGGGCCCACAGGAACGGTGGGGGGCTACACCTTC | CATGPTGTVGGYTF
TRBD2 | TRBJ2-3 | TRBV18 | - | TGTGCCAGCTCACGTAGCGGGAGGGCCGAGGGCACGCAGTATTTT | CASSRSGRAEGTQYF
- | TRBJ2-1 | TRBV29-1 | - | TGCAGCGCCAATACTAGGTCCCAACAGTTCTTC | CSANTRSQQFF
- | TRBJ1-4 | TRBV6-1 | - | TGTGCCAGCAGTGAATTAGCGGTGGTTGAAAAACTGTTTTTT | CASSELAVVEKLFF
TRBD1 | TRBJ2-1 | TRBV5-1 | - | TGCGCCAGCAGCTCACCGGGACAGCGAGCCTACAATGAGCAGTTCTTC | CASSSPGQRAYNEQFF
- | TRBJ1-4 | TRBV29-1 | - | TGCAGCGTTGTAGTCAGGGAAGGTGAAAAACTGTTTTTT | CSVVVREGEKLFF
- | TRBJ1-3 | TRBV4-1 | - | TGCGCCAGCAGCCAACCTAACCGGGACACCAGGGGCACCATATATTTT | CASSQPNRDTRGTIYF
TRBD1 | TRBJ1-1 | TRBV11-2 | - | TGTGCCAGCAGCGTAACAGGGGGGCTTACTCCTATGAACACTGAAGCTTTCTTT | CASSVTGGLTPMNTEAFF
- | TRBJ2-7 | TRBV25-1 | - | TGTGCCAGCAGCGAGAGGTGGAGCTCCTACGAGCAGTACTTC | CASSERWSSYEQYF
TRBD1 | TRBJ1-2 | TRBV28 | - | TGTGCCAGCAGTTTGAGTGGGACAGGGGTCGGCTACACCTTC | CASSLSGTGVGYTF
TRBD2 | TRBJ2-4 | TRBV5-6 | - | TGTGCCAGCAGCTTGGATAGCGGGAGGGCCGTAGACATTCAGTACTTC | CASSLDSGRAVDIQYF
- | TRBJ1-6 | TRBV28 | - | TGTGCCAGCACGGGTGGTAATTCACCCCTCCACTTT | CASTGGNSPLHF
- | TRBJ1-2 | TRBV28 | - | TGTGCCAGCTCAATGGGGGCCCTTAACTATGGCTACACCTTC | CASSMGALNYGYTF
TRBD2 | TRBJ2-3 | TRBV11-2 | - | TGTGCCAGCAGCCATACGGGAGGTCGGTTAGGAGATACGCAGTATTTT | CASSHTGGRLGDTQYF
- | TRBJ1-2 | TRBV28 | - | TGTGCCAGCAGCCCTACCGACAGAGTATATGGCTACACCTTC | CASSPTDRVYGYTF
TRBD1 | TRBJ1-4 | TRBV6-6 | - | TGTGCCAGCAGTATCGGGGGACAGGGCGGCGAAAAACTGTTTTTT | CASSIGGQGGEKLFF
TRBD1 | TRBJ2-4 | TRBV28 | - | TGTGCCAGCAGTCTACAGGGGGCAGGCATTCAGTACTTC | CASSLQGAGIQYF
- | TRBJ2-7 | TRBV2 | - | TGTGCCAGCAGTGAAAGCCGGGATTATACCTACGAGCAGTACTTC | CASSESRDYTYEQYF
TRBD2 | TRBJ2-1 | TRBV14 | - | TGTGCCAGCAGCCAAGATGTGACTAGCGGGAGATCTGAGCAGTTCTTC | CASSQDVTSGRSEQFF
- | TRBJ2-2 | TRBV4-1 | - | TGCGCCAGCAGCCAATCGGGCAGGGGCGTCAAGAACACCGGGGAGCTGTTTTTT | CASSQSGRGVKNTGELFF
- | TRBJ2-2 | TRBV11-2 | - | TGTGCCAGCAGCCGAGAGCGGGCCCCTACCAGGGAGCTGTTTTTT | CASSRERAPTRELFF
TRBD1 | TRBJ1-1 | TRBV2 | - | TGTGCCAGCAGCCCCCGACAGGGCGGCATGAACACTGAAGCTTTCTTT | CASSPRQGGMNTEAFF
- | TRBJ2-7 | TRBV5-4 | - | TGTGCCAGCAGCAGGCGAGTTGAGCCCCTAGGTTCCTACGAGCAGTACTTC | CASSRRVEPLGSYEQYF
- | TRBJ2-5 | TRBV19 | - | TGTGCCAGTAGTAAGGGACTTGGCGAGACCCAGTACTTC | CASSKGLGETQYF
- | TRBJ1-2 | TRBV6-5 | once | TGTGCCAGCAGTTACTCGACTGCGGGTGGCTATGGCTACACCTTC | CASSYSTAGGYGYTF
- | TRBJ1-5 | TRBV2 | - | TGTGCCAGCAGGGCCGGTACGGGAAGCAATCAGCCCCAGCATTTT | CASRAGTGSNQPQHF
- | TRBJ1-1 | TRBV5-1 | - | TGCGCCAGCAGCTCCCAGGTGGCAAACACTGAAGCTTTCTTT | CASSSQVANTEAFF
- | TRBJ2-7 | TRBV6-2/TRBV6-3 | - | TGTGCCAGCAGTTTTGCAGGGACCTACGAGCAGTACTTC | CASSFAGTYEQYF
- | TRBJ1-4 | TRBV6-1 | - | TGTGCCAGCAGTGACCCTAAAACGGCACAGGGATGGGATGAAAAACTGTTTTTT | CASSDPKTAQGWDEKLFF
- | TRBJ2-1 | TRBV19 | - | TGTGCCAGTCATGGAGGCCAGGGGGGATCCTACAATGAGCAGTTCTTC | CASHGGQGGSYNEQFF
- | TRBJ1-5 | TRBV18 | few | TGTGCCAGCTCACCAGGACAGCTCTATAGCAATCAGCCCCAGCATTTT | CASSPGQLYSNQPQHF
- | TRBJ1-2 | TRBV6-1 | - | TGTGCCAGCAGTGAAGGGAGGTGGGGCTACACCTTC | CASSEGRWGYTF
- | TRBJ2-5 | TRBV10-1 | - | TGCGCCAGCAGTGCCGTCTTGGGAGCGGAGACCCAGTACTTC | CASSAVLGAETQYF